This TCR beta chain emerged from a study of blood T cell repertoires in COVID-19. Patients of the Seattle cohort, enrolled during active infection, were followed longitudinally. The assay was immunoSEQ multiplex PCR, and TCRdb's table has in-frame clones only and misses some. The table records 70,000 or so clones, 76% of them present only once. This clone was found a few times. There are 15 residues in the CDR3. V shed 0 bases and J 1 base; nucleotides not matched to a gene: 2. In germline, CDR1 is SGHRS, CDR2 YFSETQ. Sequencing was done on a sample of peripheral blood. The TCR originated in a man between 60 and 75 years old with COVID-19, enrolled during active disease. This chain connects TRBV5-1 to TRBJ1-2, with 8 bases aligning to TRBD1. The CDR3 DNA sequence: TGCGCCAGCAGCTTGGACAGGGGGAGTAACTATGGCTACACCTTC. The encoded protein is CASSLDRGSNYGYTF.